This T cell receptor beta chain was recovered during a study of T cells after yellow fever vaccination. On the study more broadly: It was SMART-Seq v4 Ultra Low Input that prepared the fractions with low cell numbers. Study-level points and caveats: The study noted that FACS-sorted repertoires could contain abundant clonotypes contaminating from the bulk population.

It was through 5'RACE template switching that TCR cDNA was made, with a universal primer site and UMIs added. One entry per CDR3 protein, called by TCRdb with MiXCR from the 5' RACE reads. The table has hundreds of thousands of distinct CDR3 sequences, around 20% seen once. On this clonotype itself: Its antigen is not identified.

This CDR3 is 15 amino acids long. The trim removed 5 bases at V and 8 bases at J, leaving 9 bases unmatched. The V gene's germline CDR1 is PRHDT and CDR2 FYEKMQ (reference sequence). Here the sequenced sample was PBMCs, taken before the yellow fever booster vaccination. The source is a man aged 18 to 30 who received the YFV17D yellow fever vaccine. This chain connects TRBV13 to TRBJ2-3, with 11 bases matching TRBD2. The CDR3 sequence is CASSQTSGGSPTQYF. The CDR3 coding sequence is TGTGCCAGCAGCCAAACTAGCGGGGGAAGCCCTACGCAGTATTTT.